This TCR beta chain was profiled in a study of immune evolution from preneoplasia to lung adenocarcinoma. Sequencing used immunoSEQ multiplex PCR; TCRdb keeps in-frame clones, though not all of them. The sample holds some 3,400 clones; 76% are singletons and the top ten take 11% to 15%. The sequenced sample was FFPE minimally invasive lung adenocarcinoma tissue. This TCR came from a person aged 60-80 years with lung adenocarcinoma.

The CDR3 spells CAWRGGSDSYNEQFF. The CDR3, as DNA: TGTGCCTGGAGGGGCGGGAGTGACTCCTACAATGAGCAGTTCTTC. The chain carries TRBV30 and TRBJ2-1; 7 bases fit TRBD2. V shed 3 bases, J shed 0 bases, and the junction held 5 bases outside the gene matches. This CDR3 contains 15 residues. The germline gives CDR1 GTSNPN, CDR2 SVGIG (reference sequence).